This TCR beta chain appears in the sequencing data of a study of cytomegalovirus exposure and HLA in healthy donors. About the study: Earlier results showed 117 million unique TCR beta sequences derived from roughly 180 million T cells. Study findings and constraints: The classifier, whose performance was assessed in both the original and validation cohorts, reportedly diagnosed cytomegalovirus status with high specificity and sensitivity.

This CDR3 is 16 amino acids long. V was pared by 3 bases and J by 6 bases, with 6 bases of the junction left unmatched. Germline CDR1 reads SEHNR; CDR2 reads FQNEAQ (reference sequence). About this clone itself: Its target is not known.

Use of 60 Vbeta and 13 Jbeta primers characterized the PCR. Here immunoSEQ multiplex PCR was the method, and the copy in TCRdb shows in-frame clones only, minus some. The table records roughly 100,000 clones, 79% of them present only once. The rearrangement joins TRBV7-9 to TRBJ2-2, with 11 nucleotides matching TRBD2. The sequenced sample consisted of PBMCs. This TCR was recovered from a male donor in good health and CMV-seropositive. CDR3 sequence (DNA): TGTGCCAGCAGCTTTCCTAGCGGGGGGCGCGCCGGGGAGCTGTTTTTT. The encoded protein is CASSFPSGGRAGELFF.